Presented here are 29 T cell receptor beta chains from one specimen sequenced in a study of blood T cell repertoires in COVID-19. Sequencing used immunoSEQ multiplex PCR; TCRdb keeps in-frame clones, though not all of them. This table has under 150,000 clones, 85% to 90% appearing once. The sequencing sample was made of peripheral blood. These receptors were taken from a human donor in a cohort sampled during active COVID-19.

The chain has TRBV11-2 and TRBJ2-7; 12 bases match TRBD2. Germline loops: CDR1 SGHAT, CDR2 FQNNGV. The J segment lost 4 bases and the V segment lost 4 bases, leaving 8 bases of the junction unmatched. The CDR3 consists of 16 residues. CDR3 in DNA: TGTGCCAGCAGCTCACTAGCGGGAGGCCCTTTTTACGAGCAGTACTTC. It translates to CASSSLAGGPFYEQYF.

The J gene is TRBJ2-2, the V gene TRBV3-1 (or the pseudogene TRBV3-2); D gene ambiguous. The CDR3 extends over 15 amino acids. Trimming left V 1 base short and J 8 bases short, with 14 bases between. Germline V CDR1 and CDR2: LGHDT, YNNKEL (reference sequence). Here the CDR3 DNA reads TGTGCCAGCAGCCAAGTTTCATTTAGTGTAGGGGAGCTGTTTTTT. Its protein product is CASSQVSFSVGELFF.

This clone was found a few times. Additional DNA sequences in this sample encode the identical CDR3. The rearrangement uses TRBV7-2 and TRBJ2-7; TRBD2 might be the D (7 bases). Germline CDR1 reads SGHTA; CDR2 reads FQGNSA. This CDR3 is built from 16 residues. V shed 1 base and J shed 1 base, with 14 bases lying between them. The CDR3 is CASSLVVGGPSYEQYF. The CDR3, as DNA: TGTGCCAGCAGCTTAGTCGTCGGGGGGCCTTCCTACGAGCAGTACTTC.

This chain connects TRBV5-1 to TRBJ2-7, with 9 positions matching TRBD2. Trimming removed 0 bases from V and 6 bases from J; junction bases left unmatched: 10. Germline V CDR1 and CDR2: SGHRS, YFSETQ. This CDR3 contains 16 residues. The CDR3 sequence: CASSLVAGDGTSEQYF. CDR3 in DNA: TGCGCCAGCAGCTTGGTAGCGGGAGACGGGACTAGCGAGCAGTACTTC.

In this sample, this clone turned up a few times. The genes are TRBV7-9 and TRBJ1-2; the match to TRBD1 covers 11 bases. Germline CDR1 reads SEHNR; CDR2 reads FQNEAQ (reference sequence). Trimming removed 7 bases from V and 6 bases from J; junction bases left unmatched: 10. This CDR3 region has 15 residues. This CDR3 is CASNRGDRGTNGYTF. CDR3 bases: TGTGCCAGCAATAGAGGGGACAGGGGGACGAATGGCTACACCTTC.

V usage is TRBV19 and J usage is TRBJ2-7, with a weak D call TRBD1 (5 bases). Germline CDR1 and CDR2: LNHDA and SQIVND (reference sequence). Between the trimmed V and J ends, which lost 5 bases and 4 bases, there was a span of 12 bases. The CDR3 is 13 amino acids. The CDR3 DNA follows: TGTGCCAGTAGTTCCCAGGGCCGGTACGAGCAGTACTTC. Amino acid sequence: CASSSQGRYEQYF.

As regards this clone: Compared with germline, one end of the junction differs, possibly owing to a read error. The chain has TRBV13 and TRBJ2-7, with 11 bases matching TRBD2. This CDR3 has 14 residues. Germline loops: CDR1 PRHDT, CDR2 FYEKMQ (reference sequence). As DNA, the CDR3 is TGTGCCAGCAGGTTAGCGGGAGGGCCTTACGAGCAGTACTTC. Its translation is CASRLAGGPYEQYF.

In its sample, this clone was seen a few times. The chain carries TRBV6-2 or TRBV6-3 and TRBJ1-6; 7 bases fit TRBD1. CDR1 is MNHEY and CDR2 is SVGEGT in the germline V gene. The CDR3 extends over 16 amino acids. V was pared by 0 bases and J by 7 bases, with 6 bases of the junction left unmatched. CDR3: CASSYSSFRGNSPLHF. The CDR3 bases are TGTGCCAGCAGTTACTCGAGTTTCAGGGGGAATTCACCCCTCCACTTT.

This clone was detected once. The chain joins TRBV10-3 to TRBJ1-5; 9 nucleotides agree with TRBD1. The CDR3 length is 15 residues. The trim removed 4 bases at V and 1 base at J, leaving 2 bases unmatched. The germline V gene has CDR1 ENHRY and CDR2 SYGVKD. DNA for the CDR3: TGTGCCATCAGTGGGACAGGGGCAAGCAATCAGCCCCAGCATTTT. This translates into CAISGTGASNQPQHF.

The chain is built from TRBV12-3 or TRBV12-4 and TRBJ1-3, with D hard to call. The ends were cut back, 7 bases at V and 0 bases at J, with 4 bases in the middle. The CDR3 spans 12 residues. CDR3 nucleotide sequence: TGTGCCAGCACCGTCTCTGGAAACACCATATATTTT. This codes for CASTVSGNTIYF.

This clone appeared a single time. The chain uses TRBV14 and TRBJ2-1; 8 positions match TRBD1. Germline V gene lookup returns CDR1 SGHDN and CDR2 FVKESK. CDR3 length: 16 amino acids. The V gene end was trimmed by 2 bases and the J gene end by 7 bases; junction bases not matched to a gene: 10. CDR3 sequence reads: CASSQRRDRYLNEQFF. The CDR3 region has the DNA TGTGCCAGCAGCCAAAGGCGGGACAGGTACTTGAATGAGCAGTTCTTC.

V is TRBV6-5 and J is TRBJ2-3, with a possible D match to TRBD1 (6 bases). V lost 9 bases to trimming and J lost 2 bases, with 15 bases between them. Germline V gene sequence: CDR1 MNHEY, CDR2 SVGAGI. The CDR3 is made up of 14 amino acids. The CDR3 sequence: CASQGDTFTDTQYF. CDR3 DNA: TGTGCCAGTCAAGGGGACACATTCACAGATACGCAGTATTTT.

The V gene is TRBV28, the J gene TRBJ2-4, with 13 positions matching TRBD2. The germline V gene has CDR1 MDHEN and CDR2 SYDVKM. Unmatched junction bases numbered 5, after V lost 7 bases and J lost 5 bases. The length of the CDR3 is 15 residues. The CDR3 loop reads CASMGGTSGENIQYF. The CDR3, as DNA: TGTGCCAGCATGGGGGGGACTAGCGGGGAAAACATTCAGTACTTC.

The chain couples TRBV19 to TRBJ2-7, with 10 bases matching TRBD2. Germline-derived CDR1 and CDR2 are LNHDA and SQIVND (reference sequence). Trimming removed 6 bases from V and 3 bases from J; junction bases left unmatched: 5. This CDR3 contains 14 residues. In DNA, the CDR3 is TGTGCCAGTAGCCCCTCTAGCGGGAGCTACGAGCAGTACTTC. The encoded protein is CASSPSSGSYEQYF.

The chain links TRBV19 to TRBJ2-2, with TRBD2 matching 9 bases. Germline V gene data show CDR1 as LNHDA and CDR2 as SQIVND (reference sequence). The CDR3 consists of 14 residues. The V gene end was trimmed by 11 bases and the J gene end by 2 bases; junction bases not matched to a gene: 6. This CDR3 reads CAARTSVNTGELFF. In DNA, the CDR3 is TGTGCCGCTAGGACTAGCGTAAACACCGGGGAGCTGTTTTTT.

J is TRBJ2-7 and V is TRBV6-5; the D is unclear. V was trimmed by 0 bases and J by 3 bases, leaving 6 bases between them. Germline V CDR1 and CDR2: MNHEY, SVGAGI. This CDR3 comprises 13 residues. CDR3 loop: CASSYSADYEQYF. The CDR3 DNA is TGTGCCAGCAGTTACTCGGCCGACTACGAGCAGTACTTC.

V gene TRBV6-6 combines with J gene TRBJ2-7; D unresolved. The CDR3 spans 11 residues. Trimming stripped 0 bases from V and 7 bases from J, with 4 bases between. Per germline, CDR1 MNHNY and CDR2 SVGAGI (reference sequence). The CDR3: CASSYSSEQYF. DNA of the CDR3: TGTGCCAGCAGTTACTCGTCGGAGCAGTACTTC.

This clone was recorded once. The rearrangement uses TRBV29-1 and TRBJ2-1, with TRBD2 matching over 13 bases. With V trimmed by 4 bases and J by 9 bases, 6 bases remained unmatched. The CDR3 has 14 residues. Germline V gene lookup returns CDR1 SQVTM and CDR2 ANQGSEA. The CDR3 sequence is CSVGRLAGGSEQFF. The CDR3 DNA reads TGCAGCGTTGGGAGACTAGCGGGAGGTAGTGAGCAGTTCTTC.

V is TRBV29-1 and J is TRBJ2-1; 11 bases fit TRBD2. The CDR3 covers 17 residues. Looked up from germline, CDR1 is SQVTM and CDR2 is ANQGSEA. The ends lost 0 bases at V and 4 bases at J; junction bases unmatched: 8. CDR3 amino acids: CSVEDLLAGENYNEQFF. CDR3 DNA: TGCAGCGTTGAAGATCTACTAGCGGGGGAGAATTACAATGAGCAGTTCTTC.

J is TRBJ1-2 and V is TRBV20-1; unclear D gene. The ends were cut back, 3 bases at V and 4 bases at J, with 6 bases in the middle. The CDR3 covers 11 residues. The germline V gene has CDR1 DFQATT and CDR2 SNEGSKA (reference sequence). The CDR3 loop is CSASGLYGYTF. The CDR3 DNA follows: TGCAGTGCTAGCGGACTCTATGGCTACACCTTC.

This clone was seen only once. The chain employs TRBV6-5 and TRBJ2-7, with 7 positions matching TRBD1. Trimming cost V 5 bases and J 2 bases; bases outside gene matches: 6. The CDR3 loop spans 14 amino acids. Germline values: CDR1 MNHEY, CDR2 SVGAGI. The CDR3 coding sequence is TGTGCCAGCAGTAGACAGGGTCCGGCCTACGAGCAGTACTTC. The encoded protein is CASSRQGPAYEQYF.

This clone was picked up one time. The chain has TRBV19 and TRBJ2-7; D may be TRBD1 (6 bases). The CDR3 has 14 amino acids. Trimming took 5 bases from V and 5 from J, leaving 16 bases between them. Germline CDR1 LNHDA, CDR2 SQIVND (reference sequence). The CDR3 here is CASSAPGDKDEQYF. CDR3 coding DNA: TGTGCCAGTAGTGCCCCAGGGGACAAGGACGAGCAGTACTTC.

The J gene is TRBJ1-3, the V gene TRBV18; D is perhaps TRBD1 (5 bases). CDR3 length equals 16 residues. The germline CDR1 and CDR2 sequences are KGHSH and LQKENI. Trimming took off 3 bases at V and 0 bases at J, with 12 bases between the two ends. The CDR3 DNA follows: TGTGCCAGCTCACCTAGACAGACAAGCTCTGGAAACACCATATATTTT. Protein: CASSPRQTSSGNTIYF.

The J gene is TRBJ1-5, the V gene TRBV15, with D possibly being TRBD1 (6 bases). V dropped 5 bases and J dropped 0 bases, with 17 bases sitting between them. The CDR3 spans 17 residues. The germline V gene encodes CDR1 LNHNV and CDR2 YYDKDF (reference sequence). CDR3: CATSQRGGGLSNQPQHF. In DNA form, the CDR3 reads TGTGCCACCAGCCAAAGGGGAGGGGGGCTTAGCAATCAGCCCCAGCATTTT.

A remark on this clone: Other DNA sequences in this specimen translate into the identical CDR3. The gene calls are TRBV29-1 and TRBJ1-1; D not certain. Trimming cost V 4 bases and J 5 bases, with 11 bases left between them. This CDR3 comprises 12 residues. Germline values: CDR1 SQVTM, CDR2 ANQGSEA. In DNA form, the CDR3 reads TGCAGCGTTGTTGAGGGAGGGACTGAAGCTTTCTTT. As protein: CSVVEGGTEAFF.

This rearrangement joins TRBV19 to TRBJ1-4, with D possibly being TRBD1 (6 bases). Germline values: CDR1 LNHDA, CDR2 SQIVND (reference sequence). CDR3 length: 15 residues. V was trimmed by 5 bases and J by 8 bases, leaving 18 bases between them. In nucleotides, the CDR3 is TGTGCCAGTAGTCCAACGGGGGGCAATTACGAAAAACTGTTTTTT. The encoded protein is CASSPTGGNYEKLFF.

CDR3 residues: CASRLGTSGRAYDTQYF. Written as DNA, the CDR3 is TGTGCCAGCAGGCTAGGGACTAGCGGGAGGGCTTACGATACGCAGTATTTT. The chain couples TRBV28 to TRBJ2-3; 16 bases line up with TRBD2. The CDR3 loop spans 17 amino acids. Germline V lookup: CDR1 MDHEN, CDR2 SYDVKM. The junction had 9 bases not matched to a gene; V was cut back by 6 bases and J by 6 bases.

The chain carries TRBV6-5 and TRBJ2-7, with 8 bases that match TRBD1. This CDR3 is built from 15 residues. Losses at the gene ends were 6 bases for V and 6 bases for J; bases not matched to a gene: 13. Germline CDR1 is MNHEY and CDR2 is SVGAGI. In DNA form, the CDR3 reads TGTGCCAGCAGCCAAAGCCGGACAGGGTCTAGCGAGCAGTACTTC. Its protein product is CASSQSRTGSSEQYF.

The genes are TRBV6-2 or TRBV6-3 and TRBJ2-3; 10 positions agree with TRBD1. The trim removed 3 bases at V and 4 bases at J, leaving 7 bases unmatched. The CDR3 covers 16 residues. Looked up from germline, CDR1 is MNHEY and CDR2 is SVGEGT. The chain's CDR3 is CASSYRTGGLADTQYF. The CDR3 DNA follows: TGTGCCAGCAGTTATCGGACAGGGGGACTAGCAGATACGCAGTATTTT.